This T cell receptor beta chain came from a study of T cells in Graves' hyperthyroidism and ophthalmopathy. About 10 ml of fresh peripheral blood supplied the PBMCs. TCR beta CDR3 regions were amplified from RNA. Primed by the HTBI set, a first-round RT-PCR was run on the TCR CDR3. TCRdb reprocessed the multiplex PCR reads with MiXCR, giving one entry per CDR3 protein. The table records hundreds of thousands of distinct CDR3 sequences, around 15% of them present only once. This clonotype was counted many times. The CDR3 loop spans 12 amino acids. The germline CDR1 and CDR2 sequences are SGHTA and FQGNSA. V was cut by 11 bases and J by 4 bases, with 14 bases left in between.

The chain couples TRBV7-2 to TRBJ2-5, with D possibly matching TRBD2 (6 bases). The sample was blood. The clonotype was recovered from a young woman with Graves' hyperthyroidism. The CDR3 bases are TGTGCCGGCGGGATGGTGGGAGAGACCCAGTACTTC. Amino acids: CAGGMVGETQYF.